Below are 14 T cell receptor beta chains sequenced from a single sample in a study of identical twins. A single record per CDR3 protein comes from TCRdb applying MiXCR to the 5' RACE reads. The sample carries 1.5 million to 2 million distinct CDR3 sequences, roughly 35% recorded once. Sequenced: cord blood. The receptors shown here come from a newborn girl in good health.

The V and J genes are TRBV7-2 and TRBJ2-7; D is unresolved. The CDR3 consists of 13 residues. V was shortened by 5 bases and J by 7 bases, with 15 bases between the two germline ends. Germline V lookup: CDR1 SGHTA, CDR2 FQGNSA. CDR3 amino acids: CASSRMVVNEQYF. CDR3 nucleotide sequence: TGTGCCAGCAGCCGCATGGTGGTCAATGAGCAGTACTTC.

This clonotype occurred a few times. The V call is TRBV24-1, the J call TRBJ2-7; D unresolved. There are 12 residues in the CDR3. Germline lookup yields CDR1 KGHDR and CDR2 SFDVKD. V lost 1 base and J lost 5, with 5 bases in between. The CDR3 sequence: CATSDFRDEQYF. As DNA, the CDR3 is TGTGCCACCAGTGATTTTCGGGACGAGCAGTACTTC.

This clonotype came up a few times. CDR3 residues: CASSRGLAGEIPSKETQYF. In DNA form, the CDR3 reads TGCGCCAGCAGCCGAGGACTAGCGGGCGAGATTCCCTCGAAGGAGACCCAGTACTTC. The chain is built from TRBV5-1 and TRBJ2-5, with 11 bases that match TRBD2. CDR1 is SGHRS, CDR2 YFSETQ, per germline. The CDR3 loop spans 19 amino acids. Losses at the gene ends were 4 bases for V and 5 bases for J; bases not matched to a gene: 19.

This clonotype was counted between two and nine times. The gene calls are TRBV12-3 or TRBV12-4 and TRBJ2-1, with unresolved D. V was pared by 3 bases and J by 12 bases, with 12 bases between. The CDR3 extends over 12 amino acids. DNA of the CDR3: TGTGCCAGCAGTTTGAGCGTTTTTCGGCAGTTCTTC. It encodes CASSLSVFRQFF.

This rearrangement joins TRBV30 to TRBJ1-2, with D possibly TRBD1 on 5 matching bases. The germline V gene has CDR1 GTSNPN and CDR2 SVGIG (reference sequence). Trimming took 5 bases from V and 3 from J, leaving 7 bases between them. The CDR3 is made up of 11 amino acids. CDR3 DNA sequence: TGTGCCTGGGGGGACTACTATGGCTACACCTTC. Translated: CAWGDYYGYTF. Drawing the rest from reference TRBV30 and TRBJ1-2, the complete variable domain is SQTIHQWPATLVQPVGSPLSLECTVEGTSNPNLYWYRQAAGRGLQLLFYSVGIGQISSEVPQNLSASRPQDRQFILSSKKLLLSDSGFYLCAWGDYYGYTFGSGTRLTVV.

V is TRBV4-1 and J is TRBJ2-3, with D possibly matching TRBD2 (5 bases). The germline gives CDR1 MGHRA, CDR2 YSYEKL. The germline V and J ends were trimmed by 2 bases and 6 bases, with 12 bases remaining between them. The CDR3 is 14 residues long. The CDR3 protein is CASSQTGSWDTQYF. As DNA, the CDR3 is TGCGCCAGCAGCCAAACGGGATCCTGGGATACGCAGTATTTT.

J is TRBJ2-1 and V is TRBV20-1; 10 bases agree with TRBD2. The J call is in doubt because the DNA end fits TRBJ2-7 better. The CDR3 consists of 15 residues. CDR1 is DFQATT, CDR2 SNEGSKA, per germline (reference sequence). DNA for the CDR3: TGCAGTGCCCTCACTAGCGGGGTCTCCTACAATGAGCAGTACTTC. It specifies CSALTSGVSYNEQYF.

V and J are TRBV6-5 and TRBJ2-3; 7 positions match TRBD2. The junction had 9 bases not matched to a gene; V was cut back by 1 base and J by 2 bases. Looked up from germline, CDR1 is MNHEY and CDR2 is SVGAGI. The CDR3 contains 17 residues. The chain's CDR3 is CASSYFLAEGPTDTQYF. The CDR3 nucleotides read TGTGCCAGCAGTTACTTTCTAGCGGAGGGACCCACAGATACGCAGTATTTT.

The chain uses TRBV11-3 and TRBJ2-1, with D tentatively TRBD2 (6 bases). Between the trimmed V and J ends, which lost 0 bases and 2 bases, there was a span of 14 bases. The CDR3 length is 17 residues. Per germline, CDR1 SGHNT and CDR2 YENEEA. The CDR3 region is CASSLDLPTSPYNEQFF. For the CDR3, the DNA is TGTGCCAGCAGCTTAGATCTCCCGACTAGTCCCTACAATGAGCAGTTCTTC.

This sequence joins TRBV4-2 and TRBJ2-7, with D tentatively TRBD1 (6 bases). V was cut by 1 base and J by 3 bases, with 13 bases left in between. CDR3 length: 15 residues. Germline V CDR1 and CDR2: LGHNA, YNFKEQ. The CDR3 sequence is CASSQVRDNFYEQYF. In DNA, the CDR3 is TGTGCCAGCAGCCAAGTCCGGGACAACTTCTACGAGCAGTACTTC.

The genes are TRBV5-1 and TRBJ2-2; TRBD2 matches at 7 bases. The V gene end was trimmed by 6 bases and the J gene end by 7 bases; junction bases not matched to a gene: 9. The CDR3 runs to 14 residues. In germline, CDR1 is SGHRS, CDR2 YFSETQ. CDR3 sequence reads: CASNPAGYGGELFF. As DNA, the CDR3 is TGCGCCAGCAATCCAGCGGGGTACGGCGGGGAGCTGTTTTTT.

This clonotype was detected only a few times. The rearrangement uses TRBV20-1 and TRBJ2-2; D not resolved. The CDR3 consists of 14 residues. Germline V gene sequence: CDR1 DFQATT, CDR2 SNEGSKA (reference sequence). V was pared by 0 bases and J by 7 bases, with 12 bases between. The CDR3 DNA reads as TGCAGTGCTAGAGATACATTTCCGGACGGGGAGCTGTTTTTT. This sequence encodes CSARDTFPDGELFF.

With respect to this clonotype: Being one base from a much bigger clone, this may be a read error. The chain joins TRBV27 to TRBJ2-1; 9 nucleotides match TRBD2. The CDR3 runs 13 residues. Unmatched junction bases numbered 5, after V lost 6 bases and J lost 8 bases. Germline CDR1 is MNHEY and CDR2 is SMNVEV (reference sequence). CDR3 residues: CASRDLAGYEQFF. The DNA of the CDR3 is TGTGCCAGCAGAGACCTAGCGGGATATGAGCAGTTCTTC.

V and J are TRBV27 and TRBJ2-5, with a weak D call TRBD2 (6 bases). V lost 5 bases and J lost 6, with 13 bases in between. Germline V gene lookup returns CDR1 MNHEY and CDR2 SMNVEV (reference sequence). The CDR3 sequence is 13 residues long. The CDR3 sequence is CASSPTAGKTQYF. The CDR3 coding sequence is TGTGCCAGCAGTCCGACGGCGGGGAAGACCCAGTACTTC.